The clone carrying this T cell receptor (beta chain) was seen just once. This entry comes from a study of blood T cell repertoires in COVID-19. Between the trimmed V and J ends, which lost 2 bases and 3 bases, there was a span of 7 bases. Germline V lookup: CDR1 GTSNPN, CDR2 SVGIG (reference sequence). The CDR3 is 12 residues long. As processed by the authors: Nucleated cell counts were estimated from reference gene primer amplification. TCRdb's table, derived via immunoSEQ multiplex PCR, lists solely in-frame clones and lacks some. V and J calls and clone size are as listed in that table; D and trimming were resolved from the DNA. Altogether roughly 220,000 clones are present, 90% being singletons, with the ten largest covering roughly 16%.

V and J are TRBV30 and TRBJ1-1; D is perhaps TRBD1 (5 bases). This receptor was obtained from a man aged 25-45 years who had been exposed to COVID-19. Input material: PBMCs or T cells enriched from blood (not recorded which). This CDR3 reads CAWSQGDTEAFF. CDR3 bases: TGTGCCTGGAGTCAAGGGGACACTGAAGCTTTCTTT.